Detailed here is one T cell receptor (beta chain). This clone's antigen is unknown. One base away there is no much larger clone; base qualities are not given. The CDR3 covers 14 residues, taking in both the cysteine and the phenylalanine. Just CDR3 DNA is preserved here, 42 bases in frame from base 1. Taken from the germline V gene, the CDR1 and CDR2 loops are SGHTA and FQGNSA. Ends trimmed: V by 3 bases, J by 6 bases; bases unmatched to a gene: 4. Library preparation employed the immunoSEQ multiplex PCR assay. A mixture of 60 forward primers for TCR Vbeta segments and 13 reverse primers for TCR Jbeta segments was used in the multiplex PCR. The CDR3 region of rearranged TCR beta genes was amplified from genomic DNA by a multiplex PCR assay. On the Illumina HiSeq System, the amplified TCR beta libraries were sequenced as 87-base-pair reads. The study's own analysis went as follows. Across the 666 repertoires, a later analysis counted some 80 million unique TCR beta chains, about 10 million of which were shared by at least two donors. Raw reads were error-corrected and collapsed into unique sequences by a nearest-neighbor algorithm in which closely related sequences were merged to remove PCR and sequencing errors. V, D and J gene segments were assigned by aligning CDR3 sequences to IMGT reference sequences. For a sequence to be retained, a match of at least six nucleotides was required to both a V gene segment and a J gene segment. Rearrangements were classified as productive when the CDR3 lacked stop codons and remained in frame with V and J, and all other rearrangements were classified as non-productive. CDR3 was defined by IMGT convention, running from the second conserved V-encoded cysteine to the conserved J-encoded phenylalanine. In an earlier analysis of 500 to 650 of the donors, sequences lacking an unambiguous match to a single V gene segment were excluded. An earlier analysis of fewer than 750 of the donors classified V segments as functional when productive rearrangements were above 56.7% and as segregating when the standard deviation between donors was above 5%. To diagnose cytomegalovirus status from the catalog of TCR beta chain sequences, a statistical classification framework was built. In a later analysis, TCR nucleotide sequences were compared against IMGT/GENE-DB human TR gene sequences so that V and J genes could be assigned. In a later analysis, CDR3 sequences and most-parsimonious VDJ recombination scenarios were assigned using the TCRdist pipeline. A later analysis defined each TCR beta chain by its CDR3 amino acid sequence plus V-gene family, and excluded reads lacking a unique V-gene family. To address suspected cross-contamination and a sequencing artifact, a later analysis removed 592 highly shared, low-generation-probability nucleotide sequences. For each public chain, a later analysis derived a clonal expansion index from normalized ranks of inferred template counts within each repertoire. A later analysis computed generation probabilities with a VDJ recombination model fitted to out-of-frame rearrangements, and checked the results against IGoR. In a later analysis, hypergeometric tests were used to score TCR-TCR, TCR-HLA and TCR-CMV co-occurrence, with a repertoire-size bias correction applied to TCR pairs. In a later analysis, false discovery rates were estimated by permuting HLA or CMV assignments 20 times. In a later analysis, co-occurring TCRs were grouped with DBSCAN, and TCRdist sequence similarity was added when clustering was performed within HLA-allele-positive subsets. For co-occurrence clustering, repertoires with fewer than 30,000 or more than 120,000 public chains were excluded, along with a handful of repertoires with anomalous nucleotide sharing. The clones in this table, taken by TCRdb from immuneACCESS, are in-frame only. Not every clone is retained; where verified, under half of the shortfall comes from an unresolved V gene, and the cause of the rest is unknown. The V and J calls and clone size are taken from that table; D and trimming were inferred from the DNA. The sample table shows roughly 120,000 clones, and less than 65% are seen once. Jointly, the top ten make up 8% to 10% of the sample.

The cohort consisted of 650 to 850 healthy bone marrow donors. All cohort members were sampled while nominally healthy, although unrecorded immune exposures were likely present. The donor was CMV seropositive and belonged to the group of more than 250 seropositive cohort members. A peripheral blood sample was collected from each donor, and TCR beta sequencing was performed on peripheral blood mononuclear cells. The Qiagen DNeasy Blood Extraction Kit was used to extract genomic DNA from the blood cell samples. This entry comes from a study of cytomegalovirus exposure and HLA in healthy donors (dated by TCRdb to 2015 to 2018). Study-level background: An earlier analysis of several hundred of the donors reported 250 to 350 Gb of sequence data and around 120 million unique TCR beta sequences from 150 million to 200 million T cells. An early release that covered more than 550 HLA-typed donors contained about 300 gigabases of sequencing data and tens of millions of unique TCR sequences. Among the roughly 400 genotyped donors, 81% belonged to the genetic ancestry cluster associated with self-reported Caucasian donors. The study aimed to test whether cataloging public T cell receptors could reveal signatures of past pathogen exposure. The study used immunosequencing to profile the T cell repertoires of hundreds of subjects and linked those repertoires to cytomegalovirus serostatus. Besides the first cohort of hundreds of subjects, a separate validation cohort made up of 90 to 150 different subjects was used. The study combined high-throughput TCR immunosequencing, statistical association of individual TCRs with disease status, and machine learning to predict cytomegalovirus infection status. To study patterns of TCR occurrence, a later analysis re-analyzed previously published TCR beta repertoires from 650 to 750 donors and added high-resolution HLA genotyping. Rather than using new phenotypic data, the later analysis identified candidate immune exposures from TCR beta sequences and from how often those sequences occurred across donors. An earlier analysis of 587 of the donors applied high-throughput TCR beta sequencing to assess whether each TCR beta V gene segment acted as functional or pseudogenic. Donor age, sex, ethnicity and CMV serostatus were compiled together with the repertoire data. Genome-wide SNP genotypes for about three fifths of the 666 donors were used in a later genetic analysis, which treated that subset as a discovery cohort. All discovery cohort repertoires had been generated on a single sequencing platform. HLA typing included class I and class II loci at four-digit resolution. The number of typed donors differed by locus: roughly 629-640 for A, B, C, DRB1 and DQB1; approximately 530 for DQA1; 606 for DPA1; and roughly 490 for DPB1. Several DR-DQ haplotypes were treated as single units for association and clustering because of strong linkage in the cohort. Across approximately 400 genotyped donors of the cohort, an average of roughly 230,000 unique TCR beta nucleotide sequences per donor were sequenced, and roughly a sixth of those sequences were non-productive.

The research as a whole found: In the study, 164 TCR beta chains were listed as associated with cytomegalovirus. A further reported finding was that TCR beta sequences accurately predicted the HLA-A and HLA-B alleles for most subjects in the first cohort. In a later analysis, the rate of TCR association differed among HLA loci, with DRB1 alleles having the most associated TCRs and HLA-C alleles having the fewest. For the cohort, immune exposure information was limited to CMV serostatus. Compared with the 666-donor mean, donors in an Asian-associated ancestry cluster had fewer N-insertions in productive TCRs, according to a later genetic analysis. V-gene and J-gene trimming of TCR beta chains was associated with a missense DCLRE1C variant in a later genetic analysis, and the association was replicated in an independent cohort. The classifier was reported to diagnose cytomegalovirus status with high specificity and sensitivity in both the original and validation cohorts. In a later analysis, HLA-associated TCR beta chains showed more clonal expansion and lower generation probabilities than non-associated chains that were equally common. Assigning TCR associations to individual alleles was difficult when HLA alleles, especially DR and DQ, strongly co-occurred. Because counts were too low, about 17 rarely observed V segments, including chromosome 9 orphons, were excluded from the earlier analysis of under 650 of the donors. Specific HLA alleles were associated with roughly 17,000 TCR beta sequences at a false discovery rate of 0.05 in a later analysis. The presence/absence analyses assumed that sequencing depth was roughly uniform across donors, and that assumption may not be true. According to a later analysis, most CMV-associated TCR beta chains appeared to be HLA-restricted, and the HLA associations seemed to be driven largely by CMV exposure. In vitro tests confirmed that three of the cytomegalovirus-associated TCR beta chains recognize cytomegalovirus antigens. Because HLA typing was missing for some donors at each locus, association tests included only the typed subset. Some IMGT-functional V segments, including TRBV6-2 and TRBV6-3, could not be told apart with the 87-base-pair reads, so those segments were excluded. While some public TCRs were present in many individuals, most TCR sequences turned up only very rarely across donors. Linkage disequilibrium might explain the correlated functional status among segregating V segments, but an unknown experimental factor could not be ruled out. In an earlier analysis of some 500 of the donors, most TCR beta V segments appeared in productive rearrangements about 87% or about 30% of the time, broadly matching IMGT annotations. The authors suggested that the approach could potentially be generalized to other disease states and immunological phenotypes. In a later analysis, several top co-occurrence clusters were reported to appear linked to parvovirus B19, influenza, CMV and Epstein-Barr virus. A cluster of highly shared sequence variants was judged likely to be a technical artifact of the sequencing pipeline. This cohort had only TCR beta chains sequenced, and the lack of alpha or paired-chain data limited which features could be detected.

The sequenced sample was PBMCs. This receptor was obtained from a man aged 40-50 years in good health and CMV-seropositive. In this chain, TRBV7-2 is recombined with TRBJ2-1; 8 central bases correspond to TRBD2. In nucleotide form, the sequence is TGTGCCAGCAGCTTGGGACTAGTGTCCAATGAGCAGTTCTTC. This is translated as CASSLGLVSNEQFF.